The next 26 T cell receptor beta chains were all read from a single sample in a study of CXCR3-negative and CXCR3-positive naive CD8 T cells. Findings of the study overall: Compared with CXCR3-negative naive cells, CXCR3-positive naive cells showed more hydrophobic TRB CDR3s.

These receptors lack a known antigen. With UMI labels, 5' RACE was used to prepare the TRB cDNA libraries. TCRdb re-called the 5' RACE reads, yielding one record per CDR3 amino acid sequence without DNA. The sample table sets out about 120,000 distinct CDR3 sequences. Specimen: naive CXCR3+ CD8+ T cells from blood. Subset: CD45RO-CCR7+CD27+CD95- naive CD8+ T cells expressing CXCR3 (TNR3+). The receptors come from a human donor in good health. Some clones in this sample may be carry-over from other donors' samples.

The V call is TRBV7-8, the J call TRBJ1-5. The CDR3 is made up of 15 amino acids. Per the germline V gene, CDR1 is SGHVS and CDR2 is FQNEAQ. CDR3 loop: CASSLEWTLYQPQHF.

The V and J genes are TRBV5-4 and TRBJ2-5; TCRdb proposes TRBD2, but this gene call is untestable without DNA. CDR3 size: 18 residues. The germline CDR1 and CDR2 sequences are SGHNT and YYREEE (reference sequence). The CDR3 loop reads CASSLARLAGGPSETQYF.

The rearrangement uses TRBV4-3 and TRBJ2-1; TCRdb picks TRBD2, but there is no DNA to check that call. The CDR3 is 19 residues long. Germline V lookup: CDR1 LGHNA, CDR2 YSLEER. The CDR3 reads CASSQDGASGGISYNEQFF.

The rearrangement uses TRBV5-6 and TRBJ2-7; TCRdb outputs TRBD2, but without DNA this stays unchecked. The germline V gene encodes CDR1 SGHDT and CDR2 YYEEEE. The CDR3 length is 17 residues. CDR3 amino acids: CASSSTPGTSGSYEQYF. Filled out from reference TRBV5-6 and TRBJ2-7, the complete variable domain reads DAGVTQSPTHLIKTRGQQVTLRCSPKSGHDTVSWYQQALGQGPQFIFQYYEEEERQRGNFPDRFSGHQFPNYSSELNVNALLLGDSALYLCASSSTPGTSGSYEQYFGPGTRLTVT.

V and J are TRBV7-9 and TRBJ2-1. Germline CDR1 SEHNR, CDR2 FQNEAQ (reference sequence). The CDR3 spans 13 residues. CDR3 protein: CASSSPSGNEQFF. The full variable domain, completed using reference TRBV7-9 and TRBJ2-1, is DTGVSQNPRHKITKRGQNVTFRCDPISEHNRLYWYRQTLGQGPEFLTYFQNEAQLEKSRLLSDRFSAERPKGSFSTLEIQRTEQGDSAMYLCASSSPSGNEQFFGPGTRLTVL.

This chain joins TRBV5-1 and TRBJ2-3; TCRdb proposes TRBD1, but this gene call is untestable without DNA. This CDR3 has 15 amino acids. CDR1 is SGHRS and CDR2 is YFSETQ in the germline V gene. The CDR3 here is CASSTGQGATDTQYF. Complete variable domain (other parts from reference TRBV5-1 and TRBJ2-3): KAGVTQTPRYLIKTRGQQVTLSCSPISGHRSVSWYQQTPGQGLQFLFEYFSETQRNKGNFPGRFSGRQFSNSRSEMNVSTLELGDSALYLCASSTGQGATDTQYFGPGTRLTVL.

CDR3 residues: CASSSGGGQPQHF. The chain joins TRBV6-5 to TRBJ1-5; TCRdb designates TRBD1, a call that cannot be tested without DNA. Germline values: CDR1 MNHEY, CDR2 SVGAGI. The CDR3 is 13 amino acids.

The gene calls are TRBV27 and TRBJ2-2; there is no DNA to check the TCRdb D call of TRBD1. CDR3 length: 15 amino acids. Germline assignment: CDR1 MNHEY and CDR2 SMNVEV (reference sequence). This chain's CDR3 is CASSRGRLNTGELFF.

The chain employs TRBV4-3 and TRBJ2-3; TCRdb indicates TRBD2, and absent DNA this call remains unverified. This CDR3 spans 15 amino acids. Germline V gene sequence: CDR1 LGHNA, CDR2 YSLEER. The CDR3 loop reads CASSLWETSTDTQYF.

CDR3 region: CASSIVGHEQFF. The chain employs TRBV19 and TRBJ2-1. CDR1 and CDR2 from the germline V gene are LNHDA and SQIVND (reference sequence). The CDR3 sequence is 12 residues long.

V usage is TRBV4-1 and J usage is TRBJ2-1; TCRdb selects TRBD1, and the lack of DNA leaves this call unchecked. Germline CDR1 and CDR2: MGHRA and YSYEKL. The CDR3 has 13 residues. This chain's CDR3 is CASSQSGGREQFF.

The chain uses TRBV29-1 and TRBJ1-2; TCRdb's assignment of TRBD1 cannot be checked, as there is no DNA. CDR1 is SQVTM and CDR2 is ANQGSEA in the germline V gene. This CDR3 region has 16 residues. The CDR3 loop reads CSVPGDLRGQGYGYTF.

This chain uses TRBV3-1 with TRBJ2-1. Germline CDR1 is LGHDT and CDR2 is YNNKEL (reference sequence). The CDR3 sequence is 12 residues long. CDR3 loop: CASSPDSPEQFF.

The chain is built from TRBV7-3 and TRBJ2-3; without DNA, the TCRdb call of TRBD2 cannot be checked. The CDR3 loop spans 14 amino acids. Per the germline V gene, CDR1 is SGHTA and CDR2 is FQGTGA. Here the CDR3 reads CASSPWTSGDTQYF.

This chain connects TRBV7-9 to TRBJ2-3; TCRdb reports TRBD1, a call that lacks DNA to check it against. The length of the CDR3 is 15 residues. The V gene's germline CDR1 is SEHNR and CDR2 FQNEAQ (reference sequence). The CDR3 loop reads CASSLVSTGTDTQYF.

This rearrangement joins TRBV10-3 to TRBJ2-3; there is no DNA to check the TCRdb D call of TRBD1. The CDR3 has 14 amino acids. The V gene's germline CDR1 is ENHRY and CDR2 SYGVKD. The CDR3 protein is CATQGSGATDTQYF.

The rearrangement uses TRBV14 and TRBJ2-7; the D call from TCRdb, TRBD2, cannot be confirmed without DNA. Germline loops: CDR1 SGHDN, CDR2 FVKESK. The CDR3 has 13 residues. This CDR3 is CASSQVYSSGAFF.

CDR3 sequence: CASSAGQPYSYNEQFF. The chain has TRBV27 and TRBJ2-1; there is no DNA to check the TCRdb D call of TRBD1. Germline loops: CDR1 MNHEY, CDR2 SMNVEV (reference sequence). The CDR3 loop spans 16 amino acids.

This sequence joins TRBV27 and TRBJ1-1; TCRdb selects TRBD1, and the lack of DNA leaves this call unchecked. Germline lookup yields CDR1 MNHEY and CDR2 SMNVEV (reference sequence). The CDR3 consists of 16 residues. CDR3 in amino acids: CASSSYRGSMNTEAFF.

Measured by frequency, this clonotype is medium-sized. The chain joins TRBV11-3 to TRBJ2-7. Germline loops: CDR1 SGHNT, CDR2 YENEEA. The CDR3 is 13 amino acids. This chain's CDR3 is CASSLDSSYEQYF.

The genes are TRBV7-6 and TRBJ2-7; lacking DNA, the TRBD1 call made by TCRdb goes unchecked. The germline V gene has CDR1 SGHVS and CDR2 FNYEAQ. The CDR3 contains 15 residues. The CDR3 is CASSLAIGGTYEQYF.

The chain employs TRBV27 and TRBJ2-1; checking the TCRdb D call of TRBD2 is not possible without DNA. The CDR3 has 18 residues. Germline CDR1 reads MNHEY; CDR2 reads SMNVEV (reference sequence). CDR3 amino acids: CASSSPRTRLPPYNEQFF.

V usage is TRBV7-9 and J usage is TRBJ1-2. Germline V gene lookup returns CDR1 SEHNR and CDR2 FQNEAQ (reference sequence). The CDR3 length is 14 residues. CDR3 amino acids: CASSPTVWGGGYTF.

V and J are TRBV28 and TRBJ2-7; the TCRdb D gene call, TRBD1, has no DNA to confirm it. The length of the CDR3 is 15 residues. In germline, CDR1 is MDHEN, CDR2 SYDVKM. The CDR3: CASRIRDRDLNEQYF.

The rearrangement links TRBV15 to TRBJ2-1. CDR1 is LNHNV, CDR2 YYDKDF, per germline (reference sequence). This CDR3 is built from 11 residues. CDR3 protein: CATSRVNEQFF.

The V and J genes are TRBV7-3 and TRBJ2-2; TCRdb designates TRBD1, a call that cannot be tested without DNA. The V gene's germline CDR1 is SGHTA and CDR2 FQGTGA. CDR3 length equals 15 residues. The CDR3 is CASSLTGGNTGELFF.